These T cell receptor beta chains were read from a single sample in a study of blood T cell repertoires in COVID-19. Clones were read by immunoSEQ multiplex PCR, and TCRdb kept only the in-frame ones, dropping some. Here the sample spans roughly 340,000 clones, roughly 90% being singletons. The sample consisted of peripheral blood. These TCRs come from a woman aged 30 to 39 with COVID-19, enrolled during active disease. Each CDR3 is given with its conserved first and last residue. The D gene is left open where the match is weak. Clone size is stated in some rows and not others, as once, few, many or a class when expanded.

cdr3_aa,cdr3_nt,j_call,clone_size,v_call,d_call
CASSAPGTGIGSLHF,TGTGCCAGCAGCGCCCCCGGGACAGGGATTGGATCCCTCCACTTT,TRBJ1-6,-,TRBV7-2,TRBD1
CASSAGIGNEQFF,TGTGCCAGCAGTGCCGGGATCGGCAATGAGCAGTTCTTC,TRBJ2-1,-,TRBV2,-
CASSPDRSSYEQYF,TGTGCCAGCAGCCCAGACAGGAGCTCCTACGAGCAGTACTTC,TRBJ2-7,once,TRBV11-2,-
CASSLARRGQFF,TGTGCCAGCAGCTTAGCGCGAAGGGGGCAGTTCTTC,TRBJ2-1,-,TRBV7-2,-
CASSYLTRGHNSPLHF,TGTGCCAGCAGTTACCTGACCAGGGGTCATAATTCACCCCTCCACTTT,TRBJ1-6,-,TRBV6-5,-
CSVFTFAGEAFF,TGCAGCGTTTTCACTTTTGCAGGTGAAGCTTTCTTT,TRBJ1-1,-,TRBV29-1,-
CASSPPSGRGMGAFF,TGTGCCAGCTCACCACCGAGTGGCAGAGGAATGGGAGCTTTCTTT,TRBJ1-1,-,TRBV18,-
CASSTGASYEQYF,TGCGCCAGCAGTACAGGGGCCTCCTACGAGCAGTACTTC,TRBJ2-7,-,TRBV10-2,TRBD1
CARSYEGTAGAEAFF,TGTGCCAGAAGCTACGAAGGGACAGCCGGGGCTGAAGCTTTCTTT,TRBJ1-1,-,TRBV5-3,TRBD1
CASSQRGKTFF,TGTGCCAGCAGTCAAAGAGGTAAAACTTTCTTT,TRBJ1-1,-,TRBV27,-
CASSRDEKLFF,TGTGCCAGCTCTAGAGATGAAAAACTGTTTTTT,TRBJ1-4,-,TRBV18,-
CASSEEGQGNNSPLHF,TGTGCCAGCAGTGAAGAGGGGCAGGGGAACAATTCACCCCTCCACTTT,TRBJ1-6,-,TRBV2,-
CASGLDGGNTSNTGELFF,TGTGCTAGTGGCCTCGACGGAGGGAACACCTCGAACACCGGGGAGCTGTTTTTT,TRBJ2-2,-,TRBV12-5,-
CASSAGGGSTDTQYF,TGTGCCAGTAGTGCCGGGGGAGGTAGCACAGATACGCAGTATTTT,TRBJ2-3,-,TRBV19,-
CASRGQGRGETQYF,TGTGCCAGCAGGGGACAGGGGCGGGGAGAGACCCAGTACTTC,TRBJ2-5,-,TRBV14,TRBD1